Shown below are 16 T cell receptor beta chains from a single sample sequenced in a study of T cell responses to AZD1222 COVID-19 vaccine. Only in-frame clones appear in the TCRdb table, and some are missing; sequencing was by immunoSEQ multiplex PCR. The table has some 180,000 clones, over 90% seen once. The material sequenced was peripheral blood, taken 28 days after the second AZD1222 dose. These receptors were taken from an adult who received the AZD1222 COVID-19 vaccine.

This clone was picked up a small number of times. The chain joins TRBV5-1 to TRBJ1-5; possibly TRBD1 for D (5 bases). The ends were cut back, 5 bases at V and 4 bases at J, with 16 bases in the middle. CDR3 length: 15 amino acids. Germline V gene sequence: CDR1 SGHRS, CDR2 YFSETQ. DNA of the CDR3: TGCGCCAGCAGGCCGACAGACGTTAGTAATCAGCCCCAGCATTTT. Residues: CASRPTDVSNQPQHF.

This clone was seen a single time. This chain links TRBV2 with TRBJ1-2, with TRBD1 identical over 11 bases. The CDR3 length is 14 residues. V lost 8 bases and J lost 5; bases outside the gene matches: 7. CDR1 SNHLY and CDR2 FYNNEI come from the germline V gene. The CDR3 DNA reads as TGTGCCAGCGGCGGACAGGGGGCTGTATATGGCTACACCTTC. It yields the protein CASGGQGAVYGYTF.

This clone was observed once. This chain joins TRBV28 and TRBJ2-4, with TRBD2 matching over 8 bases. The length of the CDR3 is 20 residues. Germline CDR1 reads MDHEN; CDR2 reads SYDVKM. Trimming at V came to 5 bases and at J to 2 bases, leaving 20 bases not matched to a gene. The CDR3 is CASSPPPRVDSGITKNIQYF. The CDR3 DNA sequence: TGTGCCAGCAGTCCCCCCCCGCGGGTGGATAGCGGGATTACCAAAAACATTCAGTACTTC.

CDR3 sequence reads: CASSPDPAGTQYF. The CDR3 DNA reads TGTGCCAGCTCACCGGACCCTGCCGGGACCCAGTACTTC. V and J are TRBV18 and TRBJ2-5; no definite D call. V lost 3 bases to trimming and J lost 7 bases, with 12 bases between them. Germline V CDR1 and CDR2: KGHSH, LQKENI. The CDR3 is 13 amino acids.

The CDR3 DNA sequence: TGTGCCAGCAGTTTAACCAGGGGGAACACTGAAGCTTTCTTT. Translated: CASSLTRGNTEAFF. The chain employs TRBV27 and TRBJ1-1; TRBD1 is a possible D gene (6 bases). The CDR3 covers 14 residues. Germline V gene sequence: CDR1 MNHEY, CDR2 SMNVEV (reference sequence). Trimming removed 2 bases from V and 1 base from J, with 8 bases in between.

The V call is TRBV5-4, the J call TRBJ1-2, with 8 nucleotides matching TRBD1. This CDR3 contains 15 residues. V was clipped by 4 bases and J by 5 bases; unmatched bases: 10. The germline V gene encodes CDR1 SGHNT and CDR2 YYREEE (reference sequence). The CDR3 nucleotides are TGTGCCAGCAGCGGGTCCGGGACAGGAGCTTATGGCTACACCTTC. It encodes CASSGSGTGAYGYTF. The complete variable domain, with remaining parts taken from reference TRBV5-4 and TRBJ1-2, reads ETGVTQSPTHLIKTRGQQVTLRCSSQSGHNTVSWYQQALGQGPQFIFQYYREEENGRGNFPPRFSGLQFPNYSSELNVNALELDDSALYLCASSGSGTGAYGYTFGSGTRLTVV.

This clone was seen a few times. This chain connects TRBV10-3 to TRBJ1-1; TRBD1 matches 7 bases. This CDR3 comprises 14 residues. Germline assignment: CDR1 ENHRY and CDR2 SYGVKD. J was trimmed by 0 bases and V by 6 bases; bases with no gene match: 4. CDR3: CAIREGQMNTEAFF. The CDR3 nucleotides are TGTGCCATCAGGGAGGGACAGATGAACACTGAAGCTTTCTTT.

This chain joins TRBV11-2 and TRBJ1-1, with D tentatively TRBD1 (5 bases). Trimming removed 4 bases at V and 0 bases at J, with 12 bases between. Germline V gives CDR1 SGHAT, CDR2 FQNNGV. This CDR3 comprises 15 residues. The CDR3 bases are TGTGCCAGCAGCTCATTGACAGATATGAACACTGAAGCTTTCTTT. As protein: CASSSLTDMNTEAFF. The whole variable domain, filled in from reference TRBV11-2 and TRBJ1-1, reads EAGVAQSPRYKIIEKRQSVAFWCNPISGHATLYWYQQILGQGPKLLIQFQNNGVVDDSQLPKDRFSAERLKGVDSTLKIQPAKLEDSAVYLCASSSLTDMNTEAFFGQGTRLTVV.

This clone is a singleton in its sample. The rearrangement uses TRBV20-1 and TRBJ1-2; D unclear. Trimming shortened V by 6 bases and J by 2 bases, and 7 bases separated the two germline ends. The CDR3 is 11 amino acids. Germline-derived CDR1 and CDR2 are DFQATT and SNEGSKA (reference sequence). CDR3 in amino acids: CSADDNYGYTF. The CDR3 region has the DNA TGCAGTGCCGACGACAACTATGGCTACACCTTC.

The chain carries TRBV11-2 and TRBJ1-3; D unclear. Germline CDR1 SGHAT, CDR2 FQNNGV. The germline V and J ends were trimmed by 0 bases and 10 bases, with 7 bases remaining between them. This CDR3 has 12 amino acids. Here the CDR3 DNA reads TGTGCCAGCAGCTTAGAGCGGAGTACCATATATTTT. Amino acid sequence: CASSLERSTIYF.

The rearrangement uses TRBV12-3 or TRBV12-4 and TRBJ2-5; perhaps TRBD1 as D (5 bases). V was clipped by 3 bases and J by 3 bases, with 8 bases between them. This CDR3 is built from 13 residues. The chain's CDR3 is CASSFGHEETQYF. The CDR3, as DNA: TGTGCCAGCAGTTTCGGACATGAAGAGACCCAGTACTTC.

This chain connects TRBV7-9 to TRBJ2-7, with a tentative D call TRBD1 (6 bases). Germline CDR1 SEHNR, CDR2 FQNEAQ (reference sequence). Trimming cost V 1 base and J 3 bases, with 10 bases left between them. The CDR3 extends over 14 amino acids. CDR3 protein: CASSLGLGGYEQYF. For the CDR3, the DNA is TGTGCCAGCAGCTTAGGTCTAGGGGGCTACGAGCAGTACTTC.

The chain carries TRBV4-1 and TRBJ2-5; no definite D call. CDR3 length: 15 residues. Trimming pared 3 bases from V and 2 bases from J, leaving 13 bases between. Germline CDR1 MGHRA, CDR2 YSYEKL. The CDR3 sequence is CASSHLPGSQETQYF. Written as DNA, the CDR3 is TGCGCCAGCAGCCACCTCCCGGGCAGTCAAGAGACCCAGTACTTC.

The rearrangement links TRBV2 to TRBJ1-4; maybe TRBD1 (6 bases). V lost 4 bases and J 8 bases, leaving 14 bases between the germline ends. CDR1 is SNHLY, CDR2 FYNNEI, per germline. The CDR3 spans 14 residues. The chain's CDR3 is CASSGATGKEKLFF. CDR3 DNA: TGTGCCAGCAGTGGGGCTACAGGGAAAGAAAAACTGTTTTTT. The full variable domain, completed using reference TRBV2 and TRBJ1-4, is EPEVTQTPSHQVTQMGQEVILRCVPISNHLYFYWYRQILGQKVEFLVSFYNNEISEKSEIFDDQFSVERPDGSNFTLKIRSTKLEDSAMYFCASSGATGKEKLFFGSGTQLSVL.

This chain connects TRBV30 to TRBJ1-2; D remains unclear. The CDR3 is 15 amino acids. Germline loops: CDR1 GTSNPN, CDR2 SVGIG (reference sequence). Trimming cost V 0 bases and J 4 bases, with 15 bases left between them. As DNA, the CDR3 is TGTGCCTGGAGTGTAGTCGTGGGCTTGGGCTATGGCTACACCTTC. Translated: CAWSVVVGLGYGYTF.

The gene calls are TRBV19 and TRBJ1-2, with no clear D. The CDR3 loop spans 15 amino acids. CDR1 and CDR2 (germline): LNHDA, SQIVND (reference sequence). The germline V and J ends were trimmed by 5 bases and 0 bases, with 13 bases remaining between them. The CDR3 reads CASSGSRSSNYGYTF. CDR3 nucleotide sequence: TGTGCCAGTAGTGGGAGCAGGTCCTCTAACTATGGCTACACCTTC.